This T cell receptor (beta chain) came from a study of regulatory and conventional T cells in breast cancer (dated by TCRdb to the mid-2010s). V has 4 bases trimmed and J has 2 bases trimmed; junction bases matching no gene number 9. There are 16 amino acids in the CDR3, from cysteine to phenylalanine inclusive. The read is trimmed to its CDR3 DNA, 48 bases read in frame from base 1. CDR1 and CDR2, per the germline V gene, are SGHRS and YFSETQ. Library preparation used PCR. The data were produced on an Illumina MiSeq. TCRdb ran its own pipeline on the public reads, namely fastp trimming at Q25 and MiXCR clone calling, and kept in-frame beta chains. Here each entry gathers all rows of one CDR3 protein and keeps the most common genes and DNA. Across this sample there are around 16,000 distinct CDR3 sequences, with approximately 29% seen only once. Approximately 1.6% of the sample is held by the ten biggest clonotypes.

This clonotype showed up just once. Its cognate antigen has yet to be identified. No base qualities exist here, and no much larger clone lies one base off it. One read offers little support. This sequence uses TRBV5-1 and TRBJ2-5; 9 bases in between match TRBD1. The material sequenced was conventional T cells from blood. The source is a female donor in good health. The CDR3 is CASSLDRGRGQETQYF. The DNA is as follows: TGCGCCAGCAGCCTGGACAGGGGTCGGGGTCAAGAGACCCAGTACTTC.